Sequencing of this TCR beta chain was carried out in a study of human T cells and chemical hapten exposure. Study-level points and caveats: Alopecia in all donors means immunity may differ from healthy individuals. PT1 expanded TCR counts and patch test score were linked, and their correlation was positive. DPC sensitization did not alter TCRs above 1 in 1000 frequency.

TCRdb itself ran the RACE reads through MiXCR, one entry per CDR3 protein. This sample has 35,000 to 45,000 distinct CDR3 sequences, with approximately 9.5% found just once. With respect to this clonotype: Its antigen remains unknown.

This CDR3 is 16 amino acids long. Germline values: CDR1 MDHEN, CDR2 SYDVKM. J gave up 9 bases and V 5 bases, and 16 bases lay outside the gene matches. Time point of the sample: patch test 2, 6 weeks after DPC sensitization. Noted treatment: therapeutic diphenylcyclopropenone sensitization with weekly scalp DPC. Unfractionated whole blood yielded the extracted total RNA. The chain joins TRBV28 to TRBJ2-1; 7 nucleotides align to TRBD1. The TCR was taken from a woman aged 25-40 years with alopecia areata. Some clones in this sample may be carry-over from other donors' samples. Sequencing used whole blood, obtained in connection with sensitization to the hapten diphenylcyclopropenone (DPC). The chain's CDR3 is CASSKIPGTAQLEQFF. The CDR3 nucleotides are TGTGCCAGCAGTAAAATCCCCGGGACAGCCCAACTTGAGCAGTTCTTC.